Each of the 10 T cell receptor beta chains below was sequenced from the same sample in a study of control samples from healthy donors and cancer patients. The data were produced by immunoSEQ multiplex PCR, yet TCRdb's version contains in-frame clones alone and is incomplete. The sample has about 190,000 clones, about 90% seen once. The sequencing input was blood. The source of these receptors is a man aged 25 to 40 in good health.

The chain joins TRBV6-5 to TRBJ2-7, with TRBD1 matching 9 bases. CDR3 length equals 15 residues. V was clipped by 5 bases and J by 2 bases; unmatched bases: 7. Germline V CDR1 and CDR2: MNHEY, SVGAGI. CDR3 sequence reads: CASSTPGTGTYEQYF. Written as DNA, the CDR3 is TGTGCCAGCAGTACTCCCGGGACAGGGACCTACGAGCAGTACTTC.

This clone was recorded only once. This sequence joins TRBV5-1 and TRBJ2-3, with no clear D. This CDR3 is built from 14 residues. Looked up from germline, CDR1 is SGHRS and CDR2 is YFSETQ. Trimming removed 0 bases at V and 0 bases at J, with 5 bases between. The chain's CDR3 is CASSLGYSTDTQYF. CDR3 DNA sequence: TGCGCCAGCAGCTTGGGTTATAGCACAGATACGCAGTATTTT. Full variable domain (outside the CDR3, taken from reference TRBV5-1 and TRBJ2-3): KAGVTQTPRYLIKTRGQQVTLSCSPISGHRSVSWYQQTPGQGLQFLFEYFSETQRNKGNFPGRFSGRQFSNSRSEMNVSTLELGDSALYLCASSLGYSTDTQYFGPGTRLTVL.

The chain is built from TRBV29-1 and TRBJ1-2; the D gene is possibly TRBD1 (6 bases). CDR1 and CDR2 (germline): SQVTM, ANQGSEA. The CDR3 contains 14 residues. Trimming took 4 bases from V and 3 from J, leaving 15 bases between them. CDR3 DNA: TGCAGCGTTGTTGGACAGCAACTCTACTATGGCTACACCTTC. It specifies CSVVGQQLYYGYTF.

The V call is TRBV11-2, the J call TRBJ2-7; TRBD1 is a possible D gene (6 bases). The CDR3 has 14 residues. Germline V lookup: CDR1 SGHAT, CDR2 FQNNGV. V lost 5 bases to trimming and J lost 5 bases, with 16 bases between them. The DNA of the CDR3 is TGTGCCAGCAGCCAACAGGGCCCGCTCGACGAGCAGTACTTC. Its protein product is CASSQQGPLDEQYF.

In its sample, this clone was seen once. The chain couples TRBV30 to TRBJ1-4; no definite D call. The V end was cut by 0 bases, the J end by 2 bases, with 7 bases between. From germline, CDR1 is GTSNPN and CDR2 SVGIG (reference sequence). The CDR3 covers 14 residues. Here the CDR3 DNA reads TGTGCCTGGAGTGTCAGTCACACTAATGAAAAACTGTTTTTT. Amino acids: CAWSVSHTNEKLFF.

The chain has TRBV14 and TRBJ2-1; D uncertain. Germline-derived CDR1 and CDR2 are SGHDN and FVKESK. The CDR3 covers 13 residues. V lost 0 bases and J 10 bases, leaving 10 bases between the germline ends. CDR3 sequence: CASSQDQSAEQFF. CDR3 DNA sequence: TGTGCCAGCAGCCAAGATCAGTCCGCAGAGCAGTTCTTC.

The chain employs TRBV7-6 and TRBJ2-7; TRBD2 aligns across 10 bases. The CDR3 has 16 residues. Per germline, CDR1 SGHVS and CDR2 FNYEAQ. The V and J ends lost 5 bases and 5 bases, in that order; junction bases with no gene match: 12. The CDR3 bases are TGTGCCAGCAGCCGGCTAAGCGGGGGGGGACTTGACGAGCAGTACTTC. Its translation: CASSRLSGGGLDEQYF. The full variable domain, its missing parts supplied by reference TRBV7-6 and TRBJ2-7, is GAGVSQSPRYKVTKRGQDVALRCDPISGHVSLYWYRQALGQGPEFLTYFNYEAQQDKSGLPNDRFSAERPEGSISTLTIQRTEQRDSAMYRCASSRLSGGGLDEQYFGPGTRLTVT.

The rearrangement links TRBV7-9 to TRBJ1-1; D remains ambiguous. The CDR3 loop spans 13 amino acids. Trimming pared 0 bases from V and 1 base from J, leaving 3 bases between. Germline V gives CDR1 SEHNR, CDR2 FQNEAQ (reference sequence). CDR3 loop: CASSLAENTEAFF. CDR3 bases: TGTGCCAGCAGCTTAGCGGAGAACACTGAAGCTTTCTTT. The variable domain in full, with the rest retrieved from reference TRBV7-9 and TRBJ1-1, is DTGVSQNPRHKITKRGQNVTFRCDPISEHNRLYWYRQTLGQGPEFLTYFQNEAQLEKSRLLSDRFSAERPKGSFSTLEIQRTEQGDSAMYLCASSLAENTEAFFGQGTRLTVV.

V usage is TRBV19 and J usage is TRBJ2-1, with D perhaps given as TRBD1 or TRBD2 (6 bases each). Trimming cost V 8 bases and J 1 base, with 18 bases left between them. The CDR3 length is 16 residues. The V gene's germline CDR1 is LNHDA and CDR2 SQIVND (reference sequence). This chain's CDR3 is CASAVSWGASYNEQFF. CDR3 bases: TGTGCCAGTGCTGTCTCGTGGGGGGCATCCTACAATGAGCAGTTCTTC.

The chain has TRBV5-4 and TRBJ2-3; tentatively, D is TRBD1 or TRBD2 (6 bases each). The CDR3 sequence is 17 residues long. Germline V gene sequence: CDR1 SGHNT, CDR2 YYREEE (reference sequence). V dropped 1 base and J dropped 1 base, with 16 bases sitting between them. The CDR3 DNA is TGTGCCAGCAGCTTGAGCTTGGGGGGCCCACGCACAGATACGCAGTATTTT. Protein sequence: CASSLSLGGPRTDTQYF.